The 10 T cell receptor beta chains presented below share a single source sample, sequenced in a study of regulatory T cells in long-lasting Graves disease. Building of the TCR beta libraries involved iRepertoire HTBI primers and Arm-PCR of CDR3 regions. TCRdb redid the calling of the multiplex PCR reads with MiXCR, one entry per CDR3 protein. The data hold roughly 360,000 distinct CDR3 sequences, with 20% to 25% observed a single time. Regarding time point: persistent/refractory GD, antithyroid drugs over 5 years with positive TRAb. PBMC RNA served as the TCR library source. The sample consisted of peripheral blood mononuclear cells (PBMCs), taken when the disease was refractory, from a patient treated with antithyroid drugs. The source is a woman aged 40-49 years with Graves disease.

This clonotype was counted many times. The gene calls are TRBV20-1 and TRBJ2-7; TRBD2 matches at 10 bases. CDR3 length: 14 residues. Germline V gene sequence: CDR1 DFQATT, CDR2 SNEGSKA (reference sequence). J lost 3 bases, V lost 6 bases, and 8 bases had no gene match. In DNA, the CDR3 is TGCAGTGCCGACGGGACTAGCGCTGACTACGAGCAGTACTTC. Encoded protein: CSADGTSADYEQYF.

A single count supports this clonotype. The V call is TRBV12-3 or TRBV12-4, the J call TRBJ2-2; TRBD1 matches at 11 bases. V was clipped by 5 bases and J by 6 bases; unmatched bases: 5. The CDR3 runs 15 residues. The CDR3 region is CASSTRTGGPGELFF. The CDR3 bases are TGTGCCAGCAGTACCAGGACAGGGGGCCCCGGGGAGCTGTTTTTT.

The chain employs TRBV3-1 and TRBJ2-7; D is unclear. CDR1 and CDR2 from the germline V gene are LGHDT and YNNKEL (reference sequence). This CDR3 has 15 amino acids. Trimming shortened V by 4 bases and J by 4 bases, and 17 bases separated the two germline ends. For the CDR3, the DNA is TGTGCCAGCAGCCCCCCGGGCAGAGGCTGGTACGAGCAGTACTTC. Residues: CASSPPGRGWYEQYF.

This clonotype turned up a few times. DNA of the CDR3: TGTGCCAGCAGCGAACCGGGACCGGGTGTTTCCATGAACACTGAAGCTTTCTTT. It encodes CASSEPGPGVSMNTEAFF. The genes are TRBV9 and TRBJ1-1, with D possibly TRBD1 on 5 matching bases. This CDR3 region has 18 residues. The V end was cut by 3 bases, the J end by 0 bases, with 21 bases between. Germline V gene lookup returns CDR1 SGDLS and CDR2 YYNGEE.

This clonotype has ten or more counts. This chain connects TRBV28 to TRBJ2-7; D gene ambiguous. CDR3 size: 15 residues. Trimming took off 5 bases at V and 3 bases at J, with 17 bases between the two ends. The germline gives CDR1 MDHEN, CDR2 SYDVKM. The CDR3 region is CASSPMALSSYEQYF. For the CDR3, the DNA is TGTGCCAGCAGTCCCATGGCACTGAGCAGCTACGAGCAGTACTTC.

The genes are TRBV28 and TRBJ2-7; 8 bases are shared with TRBD2. The CDR3 is made up of 14 amino acids. Germline loops: CDR1 MDHEN, CDR2 SYDVKM. After removal of 7 bases from V and 0 bases from J, the junction contained 5 bases not matched to a gene. CDR3 sequence reads: CASTLSGNSYEQYF. For the CDR3, the DNA is TGTGCCAGCACCCTTAGCGGGAACTCCTACGAGCAGTACTTC.

CDR3 sequence: CASSLGLAGVQETQYF. The CDR3 nucleotides are TGTGCCAGCAGCTTGGGACTAGCGGGAGTTCAAGAGACCCAGTACTTC. V gene TRBV5-6 combines with J gene TRBJ2-5; 12 nucleotides line up with TRBD2. Trimming took 0 bases from V and 2 from J; bases not matched to a gene: 2. CDR1 is SGHDT and CDR2 is YYEEEE in the germline V gene. This CDR3 comprises 16 residues.

The sample holds many counts of this clonotype. The chain couples TRBV28 to TRBJ1-2; TRBD1 matches 7 bases. This CDR3 region has 15 residues. V lost 6 bases and J lost 0; bases outside the gene matches: 7. In germline, CDR1 is MDHEN, CDR2 SYDVKM. The CDR3 loop is CASRGPGTANYGYTF. CDR3 nucleotide sequence: TGTGCCAGCAGAGGTCCCGGGACAGCTAACTATGGCTACACCTTC.

This clonotype turned up a few times. The CDR3 nucleotides read TGTGCCAGCAGTTACTCGAGCGGTCATAATTCACCCCTCCACTTT. Its protein product is CASSYSSGHNSPLHF. J is TRBJ1-6 and V is TRBV6-5; D is uncertain. Germline V gene data show CDR1 as MNHEY and CDR2 as SVGAGI. The V and J ends lost 0 bases and 5 bases respectively, with 8 bases between them. The CDR3 contains 15 residues.

The gene calls are TRBV19 and TRBJ2-7; D assignment may be TRBD1 or TRBD2 (6 bases each). CDR1 LNHDA and CDR2 SQIVND come from the germline V gene (reference sequence). Between the trimmed V and J ends, which lost 6 bases and 5 bases, there was a span of 14 bases. This CDR3 has 13 residues. CDR3 loop: CASSPPGADEQYF. CDR3 nucleotides: TGTGCCAGTAGCCCTCCGGGGGCGGACGAGCAGTACTTC. The full variable domain, with the rest looked up from reference TRBV19 and TRBJ2-7, is DGGITQSPKYLFRKEGQNVTLSCEQNLNHDAMYWYRQDPGQGLRLIYYSQIVNDFQKGDIAEGYSVSREKKESFPLTVTSAQKNPTAFYLCASSPPGADEQYFGPGTRLTVT.